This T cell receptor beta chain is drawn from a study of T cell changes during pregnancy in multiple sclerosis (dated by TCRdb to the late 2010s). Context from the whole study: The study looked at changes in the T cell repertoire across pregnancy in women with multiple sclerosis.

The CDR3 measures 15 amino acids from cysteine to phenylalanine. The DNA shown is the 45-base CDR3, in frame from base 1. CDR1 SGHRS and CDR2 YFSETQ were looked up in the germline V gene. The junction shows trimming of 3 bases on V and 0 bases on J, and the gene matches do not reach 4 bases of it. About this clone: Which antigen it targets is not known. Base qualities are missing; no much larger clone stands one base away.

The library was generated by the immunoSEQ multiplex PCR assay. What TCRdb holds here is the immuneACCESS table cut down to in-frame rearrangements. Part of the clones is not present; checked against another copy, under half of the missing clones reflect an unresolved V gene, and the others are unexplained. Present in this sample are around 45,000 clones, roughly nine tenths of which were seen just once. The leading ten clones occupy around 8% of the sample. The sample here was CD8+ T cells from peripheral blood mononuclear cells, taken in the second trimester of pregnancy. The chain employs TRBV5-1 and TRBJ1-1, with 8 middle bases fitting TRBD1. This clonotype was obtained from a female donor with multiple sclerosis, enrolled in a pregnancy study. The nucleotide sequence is TGCGCCAGCAGCTATGGGACAGGTTTGAACACTGAAGCTTTCTTT. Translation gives CASSYGTGLNTEAFF.